Detailed here is one TCR beta chain. These data come from a study of blood T cell repertoires in COVID-19. Study at large: Italy, Spain and the United States were the sources of the convalescent and acute COVID-19 samples. T cells, B-cell-depleted T cells, or PBMCs provided the cDNA or gDNA that served as material.

Trimming pared 4 bases from V and 0 bases from J, leaving 7 bases between. The CDR3 has 14 amino acids. Germline CDR1 reads SQVTM; CDR2 reads ANQGSEA. Authors' processing steps: By means of reference gene primer amplification, nucleated cell counts were estimated. Here immunoSEQ multiplex PCR was the method, and the copy in TCRdb shows in-frame clones only, minus some. From that table come the V and J calls and clone size; the DNA was used to work out D and trimming. The sample includes 81,000 or so clones, 89% of them seen just once. Input material: peripheral blood. The TCR was taken from a man between 70 and 80 years old with active or convalescent COVID-19. The rearrangement links TRBV29-1 to TRBJ2-6; no reliable D call. The CDR3 sequence is CSVVASSGANVLTF. The DNA of the CDR3 is TGCAGCGTTGTAGCCAGCTCTGGGGCCAACGTCCTGACTTTC. Full variable domain (missing parts from reference TRBV29-1 and TRBJ2-6): SAVISQKPSRDICQRGTSLTIQCQVDSQVTMMFWYRQQPGQSLTLIATANQGSEATYESGFVIDKFPISRPNLTFSTLTVSNMSPEDSSIYLCSVVASSGANVLTFGAGSRLTVL.